This T cell receptor (beta chain) was profiled in a study of vaccination and CD4 T cells after COVID-19. As to treatment: approximately nine-day PBMC culture with coronavirus spike peptide pools or control peptides (ViraFEST assay). Pre-COVID-19 pandemic sampling (2011-2018) yielded the unexposed donor's CD4+ T cells. Germline loops: CDR1 KGHDR, CDR2 SFDVKD. The CDR3 is 15 amino acids. The junction had 6 bases not matched to a gene; V was cut back by 4 bases and J by 4 bases. In regard to this clonotype: As yet, its antigen is unknown.

At the Johns Hopkins FTIC core, DNA taken from cultured CD4+ T cells was sequenced by way of the Oncomine TCR Beta short-read assay. Genomic DNA was extracted from cultured CD4+ T cells. One entry per CDR3 protein, called by TCRdb with MiXCR from the PCR reads. The sample yields over 9,000 distinct CDR3 sequences, about 35% seen once. The source of this sequence is a human donor in good health. V is TRBV24-1 and J is TRBJ2-1; 7 bases align to TRBD2. The specimen was CD4+ T cells from blood, cultured in vitro. CDR3 sequence reads: CATSETGGSYNEQFF. The CDR3 bases are TGTGCCACCAGTGAGACGGGAGGATCGTACAATGAGCAGTTCTTC.